This T cell receptor beta chain was observed in a study of blood T cell repertoires in COVID-19. Study-level information: COVID-19 samples from acute and convalescent phases originated in the United States, Italy and Spain.

Cohorts were determined from participant-reported clinical history. V lost 0 bases to trimming and J lost 3 bases, with 7 bases between them. This CDR3 is 14 amino acids long. In germline, CDR1 is SGHKS, CDR2 YYEKEE (reference sequence). Clones were read by immunoSEQ multiplex PCR, and TCRdb kept only the in-frame ones, dropping some. The repertoire consists of approximately 280,000 clones, with about nine tenths occurring once and the leading ten covering 1.5% to 2%. Sequencing was carried out using PBMCs or T cells enriched from blood (not recorded which). The chain employs TRBV5-5 and TRBJ1-3; unclear D gene. This receptor was obtained from a woman aged 60 to 75 who had recovered from COVID-19. CDR3 loop: CASSLVTFGNTIYF. CDR3 bases: TGTGCCAGCAGCTTGGTTACATTTGGAAACACCATATATTTT.